Listed below are T cell receptor beta chains from one sample, sequenced in a study of TIL therapy for anti-PD-1-resistant metastatic lung cancer. The table came from immunoSEQ multiplex PCR; TCRdb's copy has only in-frame clones and leaves some out. The sample records more than 50,000 clones, about nine tenths being singletons. This specimen consisted of blood, obtained at baseline. Receptors were obtained from a person aged 25-79 years with non-small cell lung cancer. CDR3s include the opening cysteine and the closing phenylalanine or tryptophan. Some rows mark clone size as missing; the rest say once, few, many or name a class of expanded clone.

cdr3_aa v_call clone_size cdr3_length
CSARLAGASYNEQFF TRBV29-1 NA 15
CASSLTGGDYGYTF TRBV7-3 NA 14
CASSPGDSPWNEQFF TRBV28 NA 15
CASSSFGGLGEKLFF TRBV5-8 NA 15
CASSPGGPTQNNEQFF TRBV5-1 NA 16
CASKEDGLGSYNEQFF TRBV2 NA 16
CAFHSGDSAGQFF TRBV30 NA 13
CASRPRDTYKTEAFF TRBV2 NA 15
CASSLGDGPYEQYF TRBV7-6 once 14
CASRTSENTGELFF TRBV3-1/TRBV3-2 NA 14
CASSIPSGRAYNEQFF TRBV28 NA 16
CASSHGGRLAGGREQFF TRBV3-1/TRBV3-2 NA 17
CASSRKGLAGGPAFYNEQFF TRBV3-1/TRBV3-2 NA 20
CASSPLQDRGIYGYTF TRBV18 NA 16
CATSDLDRGLYEQYF TRBV24-1 NA 15
CASSEYFGEFTFF TRBV25-1 NA 13
CAWSEGTGPSYGYTF TRBV30 NA 15
CASSLAAGVVEFF TRBV5-6 once 13
CASSLVIAGGLEQYF TRBV11-2 once 15
CATREGGRATDTQYF TRBV15 NA 15
CASSVVPATDTQYF TRBV9 NA 14
CASTLGGGIRNSPLHF TRBV28 NA 16
CASSLVVSGSYNEQFF TRBV7-9 once 16
CASRVQGGSYGYTF TRBV2 NA 14
CAWRLQGNTEAFF TRBV30 NA 13